This T cell receptor beta chain was captured in a study of CD8 T cells in ankylosing spondylitis. In the case of this clonotype: The target antigen is unknown.

General study points: About 8 highly homologous variants formed a TCR beta motif that appeared characteristic of ankylosing spondylitis blood. Disease-linked clones were reportedly significantly enriched in matched ankylosing spondylitis synovial fluid. In reactive arthritis synovial fluid and blood, some motif variants had been reported before. Disease-linked clones were CD8+ and relatively rare in peripheral blood.

The CDR3 sequence is 15 residues long. The ends were cut back, 2 bases at V and 2 bases at J, with 12 bases in the middle. The germline gives CDR1 GTSNPN, CDR2 SVGIG (reference sequence). 5'-RACE, quantitative and with molecular barcodes, yielded the TCR beta libraries. TCRdb fed the 5' RACE reads into MiXCR, producing one record per CDR3 protein. The repertoire consists of approximately 400,000 distinct CDR3 sequences, with over 15% occurring once and the leading ten covering just over 1%. This TCR was recovered from a male donor with ankylosing spondylitis. Sequenced: blood, either unsorted or a sorted T cell fraction (not recorded which). This chain links TRBV30 with TRBJ1-4; D might be TRBD1 (5 bases). The CDR3: CAWSFLGATNEKLFF. The DNA of the CDR3 is TGTGCCTGGAGTTTCCTCGGGGCGACTAATGAAAAACTGTTTTTT.